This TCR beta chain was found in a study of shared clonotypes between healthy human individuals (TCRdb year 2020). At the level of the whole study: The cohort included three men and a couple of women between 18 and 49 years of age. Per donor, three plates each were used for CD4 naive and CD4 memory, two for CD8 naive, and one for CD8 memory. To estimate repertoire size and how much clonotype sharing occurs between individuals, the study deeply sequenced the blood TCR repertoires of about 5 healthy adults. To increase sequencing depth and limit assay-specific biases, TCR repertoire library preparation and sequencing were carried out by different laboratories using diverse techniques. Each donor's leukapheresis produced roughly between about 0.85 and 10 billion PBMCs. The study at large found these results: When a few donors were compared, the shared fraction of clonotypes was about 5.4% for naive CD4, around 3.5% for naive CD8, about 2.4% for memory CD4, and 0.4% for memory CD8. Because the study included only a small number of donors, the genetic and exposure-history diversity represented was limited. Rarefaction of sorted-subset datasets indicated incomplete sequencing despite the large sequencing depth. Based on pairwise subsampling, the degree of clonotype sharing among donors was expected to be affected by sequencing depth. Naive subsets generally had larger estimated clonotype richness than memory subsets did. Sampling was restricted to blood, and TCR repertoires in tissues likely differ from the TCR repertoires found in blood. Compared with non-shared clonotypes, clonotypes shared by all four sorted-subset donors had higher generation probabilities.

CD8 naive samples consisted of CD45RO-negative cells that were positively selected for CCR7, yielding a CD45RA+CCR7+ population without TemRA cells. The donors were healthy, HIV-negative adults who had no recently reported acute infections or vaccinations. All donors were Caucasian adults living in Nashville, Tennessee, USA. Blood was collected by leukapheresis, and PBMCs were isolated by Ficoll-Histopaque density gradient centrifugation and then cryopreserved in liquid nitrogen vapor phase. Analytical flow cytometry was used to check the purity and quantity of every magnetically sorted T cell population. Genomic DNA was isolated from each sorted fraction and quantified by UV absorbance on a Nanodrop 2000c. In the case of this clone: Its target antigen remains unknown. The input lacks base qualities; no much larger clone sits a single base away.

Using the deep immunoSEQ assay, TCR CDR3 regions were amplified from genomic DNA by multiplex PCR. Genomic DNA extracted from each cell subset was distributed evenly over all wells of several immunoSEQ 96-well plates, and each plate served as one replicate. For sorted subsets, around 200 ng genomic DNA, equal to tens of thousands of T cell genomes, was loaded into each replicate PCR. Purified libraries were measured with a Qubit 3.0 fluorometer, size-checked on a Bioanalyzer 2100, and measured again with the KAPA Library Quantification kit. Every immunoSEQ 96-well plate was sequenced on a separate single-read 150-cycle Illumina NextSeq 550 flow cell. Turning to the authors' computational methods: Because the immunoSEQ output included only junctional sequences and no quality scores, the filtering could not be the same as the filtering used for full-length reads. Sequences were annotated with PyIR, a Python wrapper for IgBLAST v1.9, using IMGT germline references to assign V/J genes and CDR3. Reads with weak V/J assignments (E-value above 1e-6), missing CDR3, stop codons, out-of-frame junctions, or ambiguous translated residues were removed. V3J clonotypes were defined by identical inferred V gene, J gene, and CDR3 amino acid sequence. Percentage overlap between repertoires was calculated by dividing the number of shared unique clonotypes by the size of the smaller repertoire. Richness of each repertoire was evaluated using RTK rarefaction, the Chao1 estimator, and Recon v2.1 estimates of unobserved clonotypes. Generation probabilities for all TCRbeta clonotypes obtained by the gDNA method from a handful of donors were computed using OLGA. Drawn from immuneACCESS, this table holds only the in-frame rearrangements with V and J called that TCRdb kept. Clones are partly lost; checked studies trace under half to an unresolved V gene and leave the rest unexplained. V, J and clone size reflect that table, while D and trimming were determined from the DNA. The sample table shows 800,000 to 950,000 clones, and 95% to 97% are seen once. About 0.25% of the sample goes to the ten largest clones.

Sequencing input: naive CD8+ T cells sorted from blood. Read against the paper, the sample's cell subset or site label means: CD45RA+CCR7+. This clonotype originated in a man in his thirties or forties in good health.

The sequenced DNA is TGTGCCAGCAGCCAAGGCTGGGGGGTAGCGGACAATGAGCAGTTCTTC. This gives the protein CASSQGWGVADNEQFF. The V gene is TRBV11-2 and the J gene is TRBJ2-1; a tentative D call is TRBD2 (6 bases match). The CDR3 goes from the cysteine to the phenylalanine over 16 residues. Only CDR3 DNA remains: 48 bases, in frame from the first base. V is clipped by 5 bases and J by 5 bases, and the sequence between their germline boundaries is 19 bases long. For CDR1 and CDR2, the germline V gene lists SGHAT and FQNNGV.